This TCR beta chain is from a study of blood T cell repertoires in COVID-19. Study in general: Whether acute or convalescent, the COVID-19 samples came from the United States, Italy and Spain. In each case, the material was cDNA or gDNA derived from T cells, B-cell-depleted T cells, or PBMCs.

The CDR3 is made up of 12 amino acids. In germline, CDR1 is MGHRA, CDR2 YSYEKL. Trimming cost V 8 bases and J 7 bases, with 12 bases left between them. Per the original data handling: Amplification of reference gene primers was used by the study to estimate nucleated cell counts. Profiled with immunoSEQ multiplex PCR; TCRdb holds only in-frame clones, not every one. V, J and clone size are those of that table, while D and trimming were read from the DNA. Of roughly 120,000 clones in the sample, less than 85% were seen once. What was sequenced was peripheral blood. The chain employs TRBV4-1 and TRBJ2-4; possibly TRBD2 for D (7 bases). The receptor's source is a woman in her sixties or seventies with acute or convalescent COVID-19. The CDR3 reads CASGGAGNIQYF. In DNA form, the CDR3 reads TGCGCCAGCGGGGGGGCTGGGAACATTCAGTACTTC.